The present entry profiles one T cell receptor beta chain with its context. Its antigen is not identified. The sample is drawn from a study of cytomegalovirus exposure and HLA in healthy donors. Points from the study as a whole: Previously analyzed data showed that most TCR beta V segments were productive at a frequency of about 90% or about 30%. In a later analysis, CMV-associated beta chains were mostly HLA-associated, it appeared. Several of the most significant clusters were apparently associated with common viral pathogens in a later analysis. One variant, a missense change in DCLRE1C, was linked in a later analysis to TCR beta V- and J-gene trimming.

The PCR employed 60 Vbeta primers together with 13 Jbeta primers. The repertoire was sequenced with immunoSEQ multiplex PCR; TCRdb's copy has only in-frame clones and lacks some. The data hold 150,000 to 200,000 clones, with roughly 82% observed a single time. The V and J ends lost 6 bases and 7 bases respectively, with 15 bases between them. Germline CDR1 SEHNR, CDR2 FQNEAQ (reference sequence). CDR3 size: 13 residues. The chain uses TRBV7-9 and TRBJ1-2; possible D gene TRBD1, 5 bases. Sequenced: PBMCs. This TCR was recovered from a woman in her forties or fifties in good health and CMV-seropositive. CDR3 region: CASRPDSSGGYTF. In DNA, the CDR3 is TGTGCCAGCAGGCCCGACAGCTCGGGTGGCTACACCTTC.